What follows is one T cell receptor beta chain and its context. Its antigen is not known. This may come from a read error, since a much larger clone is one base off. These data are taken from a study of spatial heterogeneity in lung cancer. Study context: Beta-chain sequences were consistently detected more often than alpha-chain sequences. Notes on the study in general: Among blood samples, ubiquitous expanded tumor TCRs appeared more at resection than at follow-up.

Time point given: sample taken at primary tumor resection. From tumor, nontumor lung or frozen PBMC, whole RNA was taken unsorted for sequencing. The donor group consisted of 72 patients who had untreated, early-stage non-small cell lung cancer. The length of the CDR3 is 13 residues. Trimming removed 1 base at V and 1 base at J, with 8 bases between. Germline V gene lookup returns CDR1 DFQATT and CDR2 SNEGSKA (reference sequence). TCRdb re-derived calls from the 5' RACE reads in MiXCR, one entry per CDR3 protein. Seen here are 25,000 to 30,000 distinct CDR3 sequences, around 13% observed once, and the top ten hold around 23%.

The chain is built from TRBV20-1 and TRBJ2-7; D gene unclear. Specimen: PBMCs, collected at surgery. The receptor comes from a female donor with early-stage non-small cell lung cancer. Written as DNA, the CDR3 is TGCAGTGCTAGAGCAGACGGATCCTACGAGCAGTACTTC. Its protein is CSARADGSYEQYF.